This T cell receptor (beta chain) emerged from a study of metastatic and nonmetastatic thyroid tumors. Whole-study context: Comparative analysis of repertoires was undertaken across blood and tumor or nodule tissue obtained from malignant and benign thyroid patients.

Germline-derived CDR1 and CDR2 are MNHEY and SMNVEV (reference sequence). V was cut by 5 bases and J by 1 base, with 8 bases left in between. This CDR3 comprises 13 residues. TCRdb re-analyzed the PCR reads using MiXCR. The sample includes more than 20,000 clones, approximately 9.9% seen only once; the top ten take under 30%. Thyroid surgery was preceded by no treatment in any patient. In its sample, this clone is medium-sized. The sequencing input was blood. The chain couples TRBV27 to TRBJ1-2; D gene ambiguous. The origin of this receptor is a female donor with papillary thyroid cancer or a benign thyroid nodule (not recorded which). Some clones in this sample may be carry-over from other donors' samples. As DNA, the CDR3 is TGTGCCAGCAGTCAAAGGGTTAACTATGGCTACACCTTC. Protein sequence: CASSQRVNYGYTF.